The 32 T cell receptor beta chains in this list originate from one sample, sequenced in a study of memory CD8 T cells in hepatitis C reinfection. Only in-frame clones appear in the TCRdb table, and some are missing; sequencing was by immunoSEQ multiplex PCR. The data contain approximately 50,000 clones, around nine tenths of them singletons. Specified time point: pre-reinfection, 55 to 20 weeks before reinfection detection. TCR sequencing was done directly ex vivo on sorted cells, without expansion in vitro. Sequences were obtained from naive CD8+ T cells sorted from blood. The receptors were sampled from a man in his late teens or twenties with hepatitis C virus infection.

The rearrangement links TRBV6-6 to TRBJ2-2, with TRBD2 matching over 10 bases. Germline CDR1 reads MNHNY; CDR2 reads SVGAGI (reference sequence). The CDR3 sequence is 15 residues long. V gave up 2 bases and J gave up 3 bases; unmatched junction bases: 0. CDR3 amino acids: CASSYLAGDTGELFF. DNA for the CDR3: TGTGCCAGCAGTTACCTAGCGGGAGACACCGGGGAGCTGTTTTTT.

CDR3 in DNA: TGTGCCAGCAGTTACGGGCAGGGCCAAAATAATTCACCCCTCCACTTT. Its translation: CASSYGQGQNNSPLHF. The rearrangement uses TRBV6-6 and TRBJ1-6; a possible D gene is TRBD1 (5 bases). With 2 bases removed from V and 5 bases from J, the gap between germline ends came to 13 bases. Germline values: CDR1 MNHNY, CDR2 SVGAGI (reference sequence). This CDR3 spans 16 amino acids.

The rearrangement joins TRBV7-2 to TRBJ2-7; possibly TRBD2 for D (7 bases). The CDR3 consists of 14 residues. Germline loops: CDR1 SGHTA, CDR2 FQGNSA. Trimming shortened V by 3 bases and J by 4 bases, and 13 bases separated the two germline ends. In DNA, the CDR3 is TGTGCCAGCAGCTTGGGGGGGGGCTCATACGAGCAGTACGTC. Its protein product is CASSLGGGSYEQYV.

The genes are TRBV4-1 and TRBJ2-2; 8 bases are shared with TRBD1. The ends lost 4 bases at V and 1 base at J; junction bases unmatched: 11. CDR3 length equals 18 residues. Germline assignment: CDR1 MGHRA and CDR2 YSYEKL. CDR3 in DNA: TGCGCCAGCAGCCGTTCGGTACAGGGGGTTATGAACACCGGGGAGCTGTTTTTT. Residues: CASSRSVQGVMNTGELFF.

The chain employs TRBV9 and TRBJ2-3; 8 bases fit TRBD2. This CDR3 is built from 13 residues. CDR1 SGDLS and CDR2 YYNGEE come from the germline V gene. The ends lost 0 bases at V and 12 bases at J; junction bases unmatched: 6. CDR3 in DNA: TGTGCCAGCAGCGTAGGAGGAGGGACTAGTCAGTATTTT. Translating gives CASSVGGGTSQYF. The complete variable domain, with remaining parts taken from reference TRBV9 and TRBJ2-3, reads DSGVTQTPKHLITATGQRVTLRCSPRSGDLSVYWYQQSLDQGLQFLIQYYNGEERAKGNILERFSAQQFPDLHSELNLSSLELGDSALYFCASSVGGGTSQYFGPGTRLTVL.

J is TRBJ2-3 and V is TRBV5-6; TRBD1 agrees at 10 bases. The CDR3 is 16 residues long. The germline CDR1 and CDR2 sequences are SGHDT and YYEEEE. J was trimmed by 2 bases and V by 3 bases; bases with no gene match: 6. CDR3 residues: CASSYTGTGVTDTQYF. The CDR3 DNA reads as TGTGCCAGCAGCTATACAGGGACAGGGGTCACAGATACGCAGTATTTT. Full variable domain (remainder filled in from reference TRBV5-6 and TRBJ2-3): DAGVTQSPTHLIKTRGQQVTLRCSPKSGHDTVSWYQQALGQGPQFIFQYYEEEERQRGNFPDRFSGHQFPNYSSELNVNALLLGDSALYLCASSYTGTGVTDTQYFGPGTRLTVL.

J is TRBJ2-5 and V is TRBV5-1; 11 nucleotides line up with TRBD2. TRBJ2-7 matches the DNA end more closely, so the J call is doubtful. The CDR3 length is 14 residues. The germline CDR1 and CDR2 sequences are SGHRS and YFSETQ. The DNA for the CDR3 is TGCGCCAGCAAACTAGCGGGGGACAACTACGAGCAGTACTTC. Translation gives CASKLAGDNYEQYF.

This chain joins TRBV2 and TRBJ2-3; 11 bases are a match to TRBD2. Per the germline V gene, CDR1 is SNHLY and CDR2 is FYNNEI. The CDR3 totals 16 residues. V lost 7 bases, J lost 5 bases, and 11 bases stayed unmatched. The DNA of the CDR3 is TGTGCCAGCATGTTCTTTAGCGGGGGGGATGGAGATACGCAGTATTTT. Translated, it gives CASMFFSGGDGDTQYF. Complete variable domain (other parts from reference TRBV2 and TRBJ2-3): EPEVTQTPSHQVTQMGQEVILRCVPISNHLYFYWYRQILGQKVEFLVSFYNNEISEKSEIFDDQFSVERPDGSNFTLKIRSTKLEDSAMYFCASMFFSGGDGDTQYFGPGTRLTVL.

This clone was counted only a few times. The chain couples TRBV6-1 to TRBJ1-5; tentative D call: TRBD1 (5 bases). In germline, CDR1 is MNHNS, CDR2 SASEGT. This CDR3 is 11 amino acids long. The CDR3 sequence: CAGAPNQPQHF. CDR3 nucleotide sequence: TGTGCTGGGGCACCCAATCAGCCCCAGCATTTT.

The rearrangement uses TRBV11-2 and TRBJ1-1, with D uncertain. The germline V gene encodes CDR1 SGHAT and CDR2 FQNNGV. The V end lost 2 bases, the J end lost 9 bases, and 19 bases lay between the germline ends. The CDR3 is made up of 15 amino acids. DNA for the CDR3: TGTGCCAGCAGCTTAAGTTGGGGAGGCCGGTGGAAAGCTTTCTTT. Its translation is CASSLSWGGRWKAFF.

This clone has just a few counts. The CDR3 bases are TGTGCCAGCAGTTCGGGTGGGGGGGGGAGGAATGAGCAGTTCTTC. Translating it yields CASSSGGGGRNEQFF. The chain employs TRBV25-1 and TRBJ2-1; TRBD2 agrees at 7 bases. The CDR3 covers 15 residues. Trimming cost V 5 bases and J 7 bases; bases outside gene matches: 11. The germline V gene encodes CDR1 MGHDK and CDR2 SYGVNS.

The J gene is TRBJ1-2, the V gene TRBV6-5; 8 bases map to TRBD1. CDR3 length: 13 residues. After removal of 6 bases from V and 6 bases from J, the junction contained 6 bases not matched to a gene. Germline V CDR1 and CDR2: MNHEY, SVGAGI. The CDR3 here is CASSKTGEDGYTF. CDR3 sequence (DNA): TGTGCCAGCAGCAAGACAGGGGAGGATGGCTACACCTTC.

This chain connects TRBV4-1 to TRBJ1-1; D ambiguous. Germline V gene data show CDR1 as MGHRA and CDR2 as YSYEKL. Trimming left V 4 bases short and J 7 bases short, with 19 bases between. The CDR3 runs 15 residues. CDR3 in DNA: TGCGCCAGCAGCCCAGGAGGGAATCCCCGGGGTGAAGCTTTCTTT. It codes for CASSPGGNPRGEAFF.

V gene TRBV7-9 combines with J gene TRBJ2-1; TRBD2 agrees at 14 bases. The V gene's germline CDR1 is SEHNR and CDR2 FQNEAQ (reference sequence). V lost 5 bases, J lost 0 bases, and 9 bases stayed unmatched. This CDR3 is built from 19 residues. The CDR3 DNA is TGTGCCAGCAGCACATCGACTAGCGGGAGGGCCATCTCCTACAATGAGCAGTTCTTC. Translation: CASSTSTSGRAISYNEQFF.

V and J are TRBV10-2 and TRBJ1-6; a possible D gene is TRBD1 (5 bases). V shed 4 bases and J shed 8 bases, with 15 bases lying between them. Looked up from germline, CDR1 is WSHSY and CDR2 is SAAADI. The CDR3 spans 15 residues. CDR3 coding DNA: TGCGCCAGCAGTGGGGGGGACGGGGAGGATTCACCCCTCCACTTT. Its protein product is CASSGGDGEDSPLHF.

The chain has TRBV28 and TRBJ2-1; 12 nucleotides line up with TRBD2. From germline, CDR1 is MDHEN and CDR2 SYDVKM. J gave up 8 bases and V 3 bases, and 8 bases lay outside the gene matches. The CDR3 length is 16 residues. The chain's CDR3 is CASSFWASGRVDEQFF. In nucleotides, the CDR3 is TGTGCCAGCAGTTTTTGGGCTAGCGGGAGGGTTGATGAGCAGTTCTTC.

The rearrangement uses TRBV7-9 and TRBJ2-1; D uncertain. Germline V lookup: CDR1 SEHNR, CDR2 FQNEAQ (reference sequence). V lost 2 bases, J lost 10 bases, and 9 bases lay in between. The length of the CDR3 is 12 residues. CDR3 nucleotides: TGTGCCAGCAGCTTAAATTCCCGGGAGCAGTTCTTC. Its translation is CASSLNSREQFF.

The J gene is TRBJ2-1, the V gene TRBV27; no reliable D call. The CDR3 is made up of 13 amino acids. Trimming shortened V by 0 bases and J by 4 bases, and 4 bases separated the two germline ends. Per the germline V gene, CDR1 is MNHEY and CDR2 is SMNVEV (reference sequence). The CDR3 DNA is TGTGCCAGCAGTTTATCACAGTACAATGAGCAGTTCTTC. This gives the protein CASSLSQYNEQFF.

This rearrangement joins TRBV2 to TRBJ2-7, with TRBD1 identical over 9 bases. V trimming: 5 bases; J trimming: 3 bases; junction bases outside the gene matches: 8. Germline CDR1 reads SNHLY; CDR2 reads FYNNEI. The CDR3 extends over 15 amino acids. CDR3 amino acids: CASSPPGQGFYEQYF. DNA for the CDR3: TGTGCCAGCAGTCCTCCGGGACAGGGATTCTACGAGCAGTACTTC.

This chain uses TRBV11-2 with TRBJ2-1; 7 nucleotides match TRBD2. The V segment lost 0 bases and the J segment 2 bases; nucleotides outside the gene matches: 7. The germline gives CDR1 SGHAT, CDR2 FQNNGV. This CDR3 comprises 17 residues. CDR3 region: CASSLDLRTSTYNEQFF. CDR3 DNA sequence: TGTGCCAGCAGCTTAGATTTACGGACTAGTACCTACAATGAGCAGTTCTTC.

This clone showed up just a few times. The gene calls are TRBV28 and TRBJ1-5; no definite D call. The germline gives CDR1 MDHEN, CDR2 SYDVKM. V was trimmed by 3 bases and J by 0 bases, leaving 21 bases between them. The CDR3 runs 19 residues. CDR3: CASSFAGSRVSNSNQPQHF. The CDR3 DNA reads as TGTGCCAGCAGTTTTGCGGGATCCCGCGTTTCAAATAGCAATCAGCCCCAGCATTTT.

The sample holds one count of this clone. The chain recombines TRBV15 with TRBJ1-6; D not certain. Germline CDR1 and CDR2: LNHNV and YYDKDF (reference sequence). V was trimmed by 0 bases and J by 6 bases, leaving 9 bases between them. The CDR3 is 15 residues long. CDR3 sequence reads: CATSRDQQANSPLHF. The CDR3 DNA is TGTGCCACCAGCAGAGACCAGCAGGCTAATTCACCCCTCCACTTT.

J is TRBJ2-1 and V is TRBV7-9, with D possibly being TRBD2 (5 bases). CDR3 length: 15 residues. V was cut by 5 bases and J by 0 bases, with 11 bases left in between. Germline assignment: CDR1 SEHNR and CDR2 FQNEAQ (reference sequence). DNA of the CDR3: TGTGCCAGCAGCCGGACTGAGAGCTCCTACAATGAGCAGTTCTTC. Its protein is CASSRTESSYNEQFF.

In its sample, this clone was seen a few times. The rearrangement uses TRBV19 and TRBJ1-5; 8 nucleotides line up with TRBD1. The CDR3 consists of 16 residues. Looked up from germline, CDR1 is LNHDA and CDR2 is SQIVND (reference sequence). V shed 1 base, J shed 5 bases, and the junction held 7 bases outside the gene matches. CDR3: CASSIGDRGRHQPQHF. CDR3 in DNA: TGTGCCAGTAGTATAGGCGACAGGGGTAGGCATCAGCCCCAGCATTTT.

This sequence joins TRBV27 and TRBJ2-6; 9 bases are shared with TRBD1. Germline V gives CDR1 MNHEY, CDR2 SMNVEV (reference sequence). CDR3 size: 15 residues. V was pared by 3 bases and J by 13 bases, with 10 bases of the junction left unmatched. CDR3 amino acids: CASSFSGTGNKVLTF. The CDR3 DNA sequence: TGTGCCAGCAGTTTTTCCGGGACAGGGAATAAAGTCCTGACTTTC.

The V and J genes are TRBV27 and TRBJ2-1; 7 bases line up with TRBD1. Germline loops: CDR1 MNHEY, CDR2 SMNVEV (reference sequence). This CDR3 is built from 15 residues. V was pared by 3 bases and J by 4 bases, with 6 bases of the junction left unmatched. DNA of the CDR3: TGTGCCAGCAGTTTCCGGGACAGCGTATACAATGAGCAGTTCTTC. It codes for CASSFRDSVYNEQFF.

V usage is TRBV6-1 and J usage is TRBJ2-5; possibly TRBD2 for D (5 bases). The assigned J gene may be wrong: the sequence end matches TRBJ2-7 better. Per the germline V gene, CDR1 is MNHNS and CDR2 is SASEGT. The CDR3 sequence is 13 residues long. The CDR3, as DNA: TGTGCCAGCAGTGGGCTAGCTTCCTACGAGCAGTACTTC. Its translation: CASSGLASYEQYF.

The V and J genes are TRBV4-1 and TRBJ2-1; 13 bases are a match to TRBD2. Per the germline V gene, CDR1 is MGHRA and CDR2 is YSYEKL. There are 15 residues in the CDR3. J gave up 12 bases and V 1 base, and 6 bases lay outside the gene matches. The CDR3 loop reads CASSQGTSGGWGQFF. The DNA of the CDR3 is TGCGCCAGCAGCCAAGGGACTAGCGGGGGCTGGGGGCAGTTCTTC.

The chain recombines TRBV27 with TRBJ1-2; TRBD1 is a possible D gene (5 bases). CDR3 size: 15 residues. V lost 0 bases and J 8 bases, leaving 16 bases between the germline ends. Germline V gene sequence: CDR1 MNHEY, CDR2 SMNVEV (reference sequence). Here the CDR3 reads CASSLSGSGAFGYTF. CDR3 nucleotides: TGTGCCAGCAGTTTATCGGGCAGCGGGGCCTTCGGCTACACCTTC.

This clone was observed a few times. J is TRBJ2-3 and V is TRBV2, with 9 bases lining up with TRBD2. V trimming: 5 bases; J trimming: 3 bases; junction bases outside the gene matches: 3. CDR1 is SNHLY, CDR2 FYNNEI, per germline. The CDR3 contains 14 residues. CDR3 amino acids: CASSPAGGTDTQYF. The CDR3 DNA sequence: TGTGCCAGCAGTCCAGCGGGGGGAACAGATACGCAGTATTTT.

This clone was seen a single time. The rearrangement uses TRBV7-9 and TRBJ2-1, with D maybe TRBD2 (5 bases). Germline V lookup: CDR1 SEHNR, CDR2 FQNEAQ (reference sequence). The V gene lost 4 bases and the J gene lost 9 bases, with 13 bases spanning the gap. This CDR3 region has 13 residues. The chain's CDR3 is CASSSGLAPEQFF. The CDR3 region has the DNA TGTGCCAGCAGCTCCGGACTGGCCCCTGAGCAGTTCTTC. Based on the CDR3 plus reference TRBV7-9 and TRBJ2-1, the full variable domain is DTGVSQNPRHKITKRGQNVTFRCDPISEHNRLYWYRQTLGQGPEFLTYFQNEAQLEKSRLLSDRFSAERPKGSFSTLEIQRTEQGDSAMYLCASSSGLAPEQFFGPGTRLTVL.

V usage is TRBV27 and J usage is TRBJ2-1; the match to TRBD2 covers 10 bases. The CDR3 length is 17 residues. V lost 5 bases to trimming and J lost 0 bases; unmatched junction nucleotides: 7. From germline, CDR1 is MNHEY and CDR2 SMNVEV (reference sequence). The CDR3 DNA sequence: TGTGCCAGCAGTATGACTAGCGGGCCCAGCTCCTACAATGAGCAGTTCTTC. Translation gives CASSMTSGPSSYNEQFF.